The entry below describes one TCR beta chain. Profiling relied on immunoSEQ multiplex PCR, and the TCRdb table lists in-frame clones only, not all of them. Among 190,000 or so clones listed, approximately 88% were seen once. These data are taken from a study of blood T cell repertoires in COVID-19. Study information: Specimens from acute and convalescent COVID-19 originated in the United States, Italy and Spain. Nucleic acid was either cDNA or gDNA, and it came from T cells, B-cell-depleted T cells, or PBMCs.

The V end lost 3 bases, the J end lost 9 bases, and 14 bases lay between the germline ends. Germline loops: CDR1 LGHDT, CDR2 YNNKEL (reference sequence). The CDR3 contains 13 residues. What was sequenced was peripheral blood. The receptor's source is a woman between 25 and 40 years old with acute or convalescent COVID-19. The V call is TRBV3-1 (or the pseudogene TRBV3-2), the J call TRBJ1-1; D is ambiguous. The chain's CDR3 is CASSHGPSIKAFF. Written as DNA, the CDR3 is TGTGCCAGCAGCCATGGGCCCAGCATAAAAGCTTTCTTT.